The next 2 T cell receptor beta chains were all read from a single sample in a study of Ad26.COV2.S vaccination and SARS-CoV-2 variants. Sample treatment: 15 to 20 received Ad26.COV2.S at low or high dose, single or two shots; roughly five received placebo; per-sample allocation not given. After the first vaccine or placebo injection, samples were drawn on day 63. Produced via immunoSEQ multiplex PCR; TCRdb's table is partial and in-frame only. The data show more than 400,000 clones, roughly 91% seen once. The sample consisted of peripheral blood, taken in a trial of Ad26.COV2.S vaccine versus placebo. These receptors came from a person between 18 and 65 years old who received the Ad26.COV2.S COVID-19 vaccine or a placebo.

The CDR3 DNA is TGTGCCAGCAGCCCCCCGTGGACGGCCTCCTACAATGAGCAGTTCTTC. Residues: CASSPPWTASYNEQFF. This chain joins TRBV7-6 and TRBJ2-1; no clear D. CDR1 is SGHVS, CDR2 FNYEAQ, per germline. With 5 bases removed from V and 0 bases from J, the gap between germline ends came to 14 bases. The CDR3 is made up of 16 amino acids.

The chain uses TRBV4-1 and TRBJ2-7, with 8 bases identical to TRBD2. With 1 base clipped from V and 9 bases from J, the junction kept 11 bases outside the gene matches. Germline assignment: CDR1 MGHRA and CDR2 YSYEKL. There are 15 residues in the CDR3. CDR3 DNA: TGCGCCAGCAGCCAAGTTGGGCGGGAGGCCGGGGGGCAGTACTTC. It encodes CASSQVGREAGGQYF.